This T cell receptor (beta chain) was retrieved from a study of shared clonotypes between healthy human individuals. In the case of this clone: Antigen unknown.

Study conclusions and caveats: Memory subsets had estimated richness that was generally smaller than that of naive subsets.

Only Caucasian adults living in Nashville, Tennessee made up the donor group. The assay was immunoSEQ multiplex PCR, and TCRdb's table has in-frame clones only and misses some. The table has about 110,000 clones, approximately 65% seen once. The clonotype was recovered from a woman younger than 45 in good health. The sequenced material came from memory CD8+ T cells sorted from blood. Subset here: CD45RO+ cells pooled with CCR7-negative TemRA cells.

CDR3 sequence reads: CASREGDRGAYEQYF. The CDR3 DNA is TGTGCCAGTAGGGAGGGGGACAGGGGAGCCTACGAGCAGTACTTC. This chain links TRBV19 with TRBJ2-7, with 10 bases matching TRBD1. The length of the CDR3 is 15 residues. With 6 bases clipped from V and 2 bases from J, the junction kept 7 bases outside the gene matches. The V gene's germline CDR1 is LNHDA and CDR2 SQIVND (reference sequence).